The 19 T cell receptor delta chains given below trace back to one sample, sequenced in a study of gamma-delta chains in newborns, infants, children. TCRdb ran CATT on the reads. The sample lists about 3,200 delta-chain clones, around 50% occurring once. The source material was blood. These receptors came from a child who received the measles vaccine.

In the case of this clone: Just one base apart from a much larger clone, this may be a read error. The V gene is TRDV2, the J gene TRDJ2; 11 nucleotides agree with TRDD3. The ends lost 3 bases at V and 9 bases at J; junction bases unmatched: 8. The germline gives CDR1 GEAIGNYY, CDR2 EKD. This CDR3 contains 15 residues. The CDR3 sequence: CACDPMGDTGSQLFF. CDR3 sequence (DNA): TGTGCCTGTGACCCCATGGGGGATACGGGATCACAACTCTTCTTT.

A note on this clone: A much larger clone lies one base from this, so it may be a read error. Other nucleotide sequences in the sample specify the same CDR3. The CDR3 reads CACDTLGETYTDKLIF. CDR3 in DNA: TGTGCCTGTGACACCTTGGGGGAGACTTACACCGATAAACTTATCTTT. The V call is TRDV2, the J call TRDJ1, with 7 bases identical to TRDD3. CDR3 length equals 16 residues. From germline, CDR1 is GEAIGNYY and CDR2 EKD.

To note about this clone: A much larger clone lies one base from this, so it may be a read error. The same CDR3 can be traced to other DNA sequences in this sample. The rearrangement links TRDV2 to TRDJ1; D might be TRDD3 (6 bases). The CDR3 sequence is 19 residues long. CDR1 GEAIGNYY and CDR2 EKD come from the germline V gene. The V and J ends lost 0 bases and 0 bases respectively, with 22 bases between them. CDR3 DNA: TGTGCCTGTGACACCGTGCAACCGACCGGGGGACCGTACACCGATAAACTCATCTTT. This sequence encodes CACDTVQPTGGPYTDKLIF.

In this sample, this clone turned up a few times. V and J are TRDV2 and TRDJ3; no firm D call. This CDR3 comprises 17 residues. V lost 1 base, J lost 0 bases, and 9 bases lay in between. CDR1 is GEAIGNYY and CDR2 is EKD in the germline V gene. The CDR3 here is CACDTPGSSWDTRQMFF. For the CDR3, the DNA is TGTGCCTGTGACACACCCGGAAGCTCCTGGGACACCCGACAGATGTTTTTC.

The CDR3 DNA reads TGTGCCCGAGGAAACGGGGGACTTGGCGGCACCGATAAACTCATCTTT. Protein sequence: CARGNGGLGGTDKLIF. This chain uses TRDV2 with TRDJ1; D might be TRDD3 (6 bases). Germline lookup yields CDR1 GEAIGNYY and CDR2 EKD. Trimming shortened V by 9 bases and J by 1 base, and 23 bases separated the two germline ends. The CDR3 covers 16 residues.

Details on this clone: A much larger clone differs by one base, so this may be a read error. The chain combines TRDV2 with TRDJ1, with 9 bases that match TRDD3. The CDR3 consists of 18 residues. CDR1 is GEAIGNYY, CDR2 EKD, per germline. V lost 3 bases, J lost 4 bases, and 17 bases stayed unmatched. This chain's CDR3 is CACDSVLGENRRYDKLIF. The CDR3 DNA reads TGTGCCTGTGACTCTGTACTGGGGGAAAATCGCAGATACGATAAACTCATCTTT.

As concerns this clone: A clone one base away is much larger, so this may be a read error. The chain uses TRDV2 and TRDJ2, with 11 positions matching TRDD3. The CDR3 has 19 residues. Per germline, CDR1 GEAIGNYY and CDR2 EKD. In nucleotides, the CDR3 is TGTGCCTGTGACACAGTGGGGGATACGTCAGAACGGGGGACAGCACACCTCTTCTTT. Translation gives CACDTVGDTSERGTAHLFF.

J is TRDJ2 and V is TRDV2; TRDD3 aligns across 10 bases. This CDR3 is 15 amino acids long. Germline CDR1 GEAIGNYY, CDR2 EKD. V gave up 0 bases and J gave up 4 bases; unmatched junction bases: 1. This CDR3 is CACDTWGIQTAQLFF. CDR3 in DNA: TGTGCCTGTGACACCTGGGGGATACAGACAGCACAACTCTTCTTT.

Details on this clone: This CDR3 is also generated by other DNA sequences in the sample. The chain has TRDV2 and TRDJ1, with a tentative D call TRDD3 (6 bases). The CDR3 consists of 14 residues. The germline gives CDR1 GEAIGNYY, CDR2 EKD. The V and J ends lost 0 bases and 2 bases respectively, with 9 bases between them. CDR3 nucleotides: TGTGCCTGTGACACCTTGGGGGTTACCGATAAACTCATCTTT. Its protein product is CACDTLGVTDKLIF.

In this sample, this clone turned up once. With a much larger clone just one base away, this may be a read error. The chain links TRDV2 to TRDJ3; perhaps TRDD3 as D (6 bases). Germline CDR1 reads GEAIGNYY; CDR2 reads EKD. The CDR3 spans 19 residues. The CDR3 DNA reads TGTGCCTGTGACACCGTCGGGGTCCTGAGCTCCTGGGGCACCCGACAGATGTTTTTC. Translated, it gives CACDTVGVLSSWGTRQMFF.

This clone qualifies as large. The same CDR3 is also encoded by other DNA sequences in this sample. The chain is built from TRDV2 and TRDJ3; 13 bases align to TRDD3. Trimming removed 0 bases from V and 0 bases from J; junction bases left unmatched: 7. This CDR3 spans 21 amino acids. The germline gives CDR1 GEAIGNYY, CDR2 EKD. CDR3 sequence reads: CACDTVLGDTFSSWDTRQMFF. The CDR3 DNA reads TGTGCCTGTGACACCGTACTGGGGGATACGTTTAGCTCCTGGGACACCCGACAGATGTTTTTC.

This clone was seen a handful of times. The gene calls are TRAV29/DV5 and TRDJ3; the match to TRDD3 covers 7 bases. V gave up 0 bases and J gave up 2 bases; unmatched junction bases: 17. This CDR3 spans 21 amino acids. The germline V gene has CDR1 NSMFDY and CDR2 ISSIKDK. The CDR3 nucleotides are TGTGCAGCAAGCGGTCTGGGGGCCCATTTCAAGGACACCTGGGACACCCGACAGATGTTTTTC. This encodes CAASGLGAHFKDTWDTRQMFF. The entire variable domain, with the rest obtained from reference TRAV29/DV5 and TRDJ3, is as follows: DQQVKQNSPSLSVQEGRISILNCDYTNSMFDYFLWYKKYPAEGPTFLISISSIKDKNEDGRFTVFLNKSAKHLSLHIVPSQPGDSAVYFCAASGLGAHFKDTWDTRQMFFGTGIKLFVEP.

This chain joins TRDV1 and TRDJ1; 8 bases match TRDD3. CDR1 and CDR2 from the germline V gene are TSWWSYY and QGS. CDR3 length equals 22 residues. V was pared by 4 bases and J by 2 bases, with 27 bases of the junction left unmatched. The CDR3 protein is CALGGPLSLFTGGHHPTDKLIF. The CDR3 DNA is TGTGCTCTTGGGGGCCCCCTCTCCCTCTTTACTGGGGGCCATCATCCTACCGATAAACTCATCTTT.

For this clone: A much bigger clone sits one base away, suggesting this may be a read error. The V gene is TRDV1, the J gene TRDJ1; no clear D gene. Germline V CDR1 and CDR2: TSWWSYY, QGS. CDR3 size: 17 residues. V was cut by 1 base and J by 1 base, with 16 bases left in between. CDR3: CALGEPVPLLSTDKLIF. CDR3 nucleotide sequence: TGTGCTCTTGGGGAACCGGTTCCCCTCCTGAGCACCGATAAACTCATCTTT.

Points on this clone: It is unclear where the CDR3 begins or ends on the DNA, so no DNA is shown, and the CDR3 is as TCRdb lists it. The gene calls are TRAV29/DV5 and TRDJ3; the table's D gene call, TRDD3, was not cross checked with the DNA. CDR1 NSMFDY and CDR2 ISSIKDK come from the germline V gene. The CDR3 has 26 amino acids, counting both end residues. This CDR3 is CSVLLCSKRPSYDWDRRSWDTRQMFF.

To note about this clone: At one boundary the junction diverges from the germline segment, which might be a read error. The rearrangement joins TRDV1 to TRDJ1; 9 nucleotides align to TRDD3. The CDR3 consists of 18 residues. Germline assignment: CDR1 TSWWSYY and CDR2 QGS. The CDR3 reads CALRELPRTYWGTDGLIF. For the CDR3, the DNA is TGTGCTCTTAGGGAATTGCCTCGAACCTACTGGGGGACTGATGGACTCATCTTT.

On this clone itself: With a far larger clone one base away, a read error is the likely cause. The chain employs TRDV2 and TRDJ3; 11 nucleotides line up with TRDD3. Germline V gene sequence: CDR1 GEAIGNYY, CDR2 EKD. Trimming at V came to 3 bases and at J to 0 bases, leaving 3 bases not matched to a gene. The CDR3 is made up of 18 amino acids. For the CDR3, the DNA is TGTGCCTGTGACGATACTGGGGGATACTCCTGGGACACCCGACAGATGTTTTTC. Amino acids: CACDDTGGYSWDTRQMFF.

Sample share makes this clone large. Within the sample, other DNA sequences also encode this same CDR3. The genes are TRDV2 and TRDJ3; 9 bases fit TRDD3. CDR3 size: 18 residues. After removal of 0 bases from V and 0 bases from J, the junction contained 2 bases not matched to a gene. CDR1 is GEAIGNYY, CDR2 EKD, per germline. The CDR3 loop reads CACDTVLGDSWDTRQMFF. DNA for the CDR3: TGTGCCTGTGACACCGTACTGGGGGACTCCTGGGACACCCGACAGATGTTTTTC.

The gene calls are TRDV1 and TRDJ1; the D is unclear. V shed 0 bases and J shed 8 bases, with 16 bases lying between them. CDR3 length: 15 residues. CDR1 and CDR2 (germline): TSWWSYY, QGS. The CDR3 DNA reads TGTGCTCTTGGGGAACTAATGGCTGGTAATAACAAACTCATCTTT. This encodes CALGELMAGNNKLIF.